Each of the 9 T cell receptor beta chains below was sequenced from the same sample in a study of radiation and T cells in renal cell carcinoma. Clones were sequenced by immunoSEQ multiplex PCR, and TCRdb holds only the in-frame ones, with some missing. The repertoire consists of about 150,000 clones, with roughly 89% occurring once and the leading ten covering 10% to 15%. Time point given: blood 2 weeks post-SBRT. Stated treatment: 15 Gy SBRT to primary tumor, nephrectomy 4 weeks later. This specimen consisted of blood, obtained from a patient whose treatment included radiotherapy and nephrectomy. The receptors stem from a woman in her forties or fifties with renal cell carcinoma.

A single count supports this clone. This chain connects TRBV7-9 to TRBJ1-5, with D possibly TRBD1 on 6 matching bases. V was pared by 5 bases and J by 2 bases, with 10 bases between. Germline V gene data show CDR1 as SEHNR and CDR2 as FQNEAQ (reference sequence). The CDR3 runs to 14 residues. CDR3: CASSRDIGNQPQHF. DNA of the CDR3: TGTGCCAGCAGCAGGGACATCGGCAATCAGCCCCAGCATTTT.

This chain connects TRBV19 to TRBJ1-3; 7 bases fit TRBD1. The CDR3 is made up of 15 amino acids. Germline V CDR1 and CDR2: LNHDA, SQIVND (reference sequence). The junction had 7 bases not matched to a gene; V was cut back by 5 bases and J by 3 bases. For the CDR3, the DNA is TGTGCCAGTAGTGTTGACAGGGAATTTGGAAACACCATATATTTT. This gives the protein CASSVDREFGNTIYF.

The sample holds many counts of this clone. The rearrangement uses TRBV7-9 and TRBJ2-7; 9 nucleotides agree with TRBD2. The CDR3 contains 15 residues. J gave up 6 bases and V 0 bases, and 6 bases lay outside the gene matches. Germline values: CDR1 SEHNR, CDR2 FQNEAQ (reference sequence). The CDR3 sequence is CASSLAASGVGEQYF. In nucleotides, the CDR3 is TGTGCCAGCAGCTTAGCGGCTAGCGGGGTTGGCGAGCAGTACTTC.

The chain employs TRBV7-9 and TRBJ1-1; the D gene is possibly TRBD1 (6 bases). Per the germline V gene, CDR1 is SEHNR and CDR2 is FQNEAQ (reference sequence). Trimming pared 4 bases from V and 4 bases from J, leaving 7 bases between. The CDR3 is 12 amino acids. CDR3 loop: CASSSTGTEAFF. CDR3 DNA: TGTGCCAGCAGCTCGACAGGCACTGAAGCTTTCTTT.

The chain couples TRBV7-2 to TRBJ2-3, with 9 bases aligning to TRBD2. CDR3 length: 16 residues. The V segment lost 5 bases and the J segment 4 bases; nucleotides outside the gene matches: 10. Germline-derived CDR1 and CDR2 are SGHTA and FQGNSA. The CDR3 region is CASSPHRLAAADTQYF. CDR3 sequence (DNA): TGTGCCAGCAGCCCTCACCGACTAGCGGCTGCAGATACGCAGTATTTT. Supplemented by reference TRBV7-2 and TRBJ2-3, the full variable domain reads GAGVSQSPSNKVTEKGKDVELRCDPISGHTALYWYRQSLGQGLEFLIYFQGNSAPDKSGLPSDRFSAERTGGSVSTLTIQRTQQEDSAVYLCASSPHRLAAADTQYFGPGTRLTVL.

This clone was detected only a few times. The rearrangement uses TRBV29-1 and TRBJ1-1, with D tentatively TRBD1 (5 bases). CDR1 and CDR2 from the germline V gene are SQVTM and ANQGSEA. The length of the CDR3 is 14 residues. Between the trimmed V and J ends, which lost 2 bases and 3 bases, there was a span of 13 bases. The CDR3 sequence is CSVERGGYDTEAFF. CDR3 nucleotides: TGCAGCGTTGAAAGGGGAGGGTACGACACTGAAGCTTTCTTT.

The chain links TRBV19 to TRBJ2-1, with 7 bases fitting TRBD2. The CDR3 covers 15 residues. J gave up 2 bases and V 4 bases, and 5 bases lay outside the gene matches. From germline, CDR1 is LNHDA and CDR2 SQIVND (reference sequence). The CDR3 loop reads CASSTSGGTYNEQFF. CDR3 nucleotide sequence: TGTGCCAGTAGTACCTCCGGGGGGACCTACAATGAGCAGTTCTTC. The entire variable domain, with the rest obtained from reference TRBV19 and TRBJ2-1, is as follows: DGGITQSPKYLFRKEGQNVTLSCEQNLNHDAMYWYRQDPGQGLRLIYYSQIVNDFQKGDIAEGYSVSREKKESFPLTVTSAQKNPTAFYLCASSTSGGTYNEQFFGPGTRLTVL.

The J gene is TRBJ2-7, the V gene TRBV5-1; 8 bases are shared with TRBD1. The CDR3 is 14 amino acids. Germline trimming cut 3 bases from V and 5 bases from J; bases unmatched to any gene: 7. Per the germline V gene, CDR1 is SGHRS and CDR2 is YFSETQ. The chain's CDR3 is CASSYSGTGDEQYF. CDR3 DNA sequence: TGCGCCAGCAGCTACTCCGGGACAGGCGACGAGCAGTACTTC.

The chain combines TRBV7-2 with TRBJ1-1; D remains ambiguous. CDR1 and CDR2 from the germline V gene are SGHTA and FQGNSA. Trimming pared 3 bases from V and 5 bases from J, leaving 10 bases between. The CDR3 length is 13 residues. CDR3 in DNA: TGTGCCAGCAGCTTGTCTCGGGGTACTGAAGCTTTCTTT. It yields the protein CASSLSRGTEAFF.